These 16 T cell receptor beta chains came from one sample sequenced in a study of tumor-infiltrating lymphocytes in localized non-small cell lung cancer. Using immunoSEQ multiplex PCR, the repertoire was profiled, and TCRdb retains in-frame clones only, with some absent. The data show about 12,000 clones, with 65% to 85% seen just once and roughly an eighth held by the top ten. The specimen was lung tumor tissue. These receptors all stem from a human donor with non-small cell lung cancer.

This rearrangement joins TRBV5-5 to TRBJ1-2, with D perhaps matching TRBD1 (5 bases). This CDR3 comprises 15 residues. Germline V gene lookup returns CDR1 SGHKS and CDR2 YYEKEE (reference sequence). V lost 1 base and J lost 7, with 17 bases in between. DNA for the CDR3: TGTGCCAGCAGCTTGAGGTGGCAGGGAGACGGTGGCTACACCTTC. Its translation: CASSLRWQGDGGYTF.

The count of this clone is one. The V and J genes are TRBV11-3 and TRBJ2-3, with TRBD2 as a possible D gene (6 bases). Germline-derived CDR1 and CDR2 are SGHNT and YENEEA. The CDR3 runs to 15 residues. V was shortened by 1 base and J by 1 base, with 9 bases between the two germline ends. The CDR3 coding sequence is TGTGCCAGCAGCTTAGCAGGGACTGGCACAGATACGCAGTATTTT. Amino acids: CASSLAGTGTDTQYF.

This clone has just one count. V and J are TRBV5-6 and TRBJ1-2; 9 nucleotides agree with TRBD1. Germline V gene data show CDR1 as SGHDT and CDR2 as YYEEEE. This CDR3 has 14 amino acids. Losses at the gene ends were 4 bases for V and 4 bases for J; bases not matched to a gene: 5. Here the CDR3 DNA reads TGTGCCAGCAGCCCGGGACAGGGTGGCTATGGCTACACCTTC. This sequence encodes CASSPGQGGYGYTF.

The CDR3, as DNA: TGTGCCAGCAGTGAAGGAAGGGGCGCGAGGACTGAAGCTTTCTTT. It specifies CASSEGRGARTEAFF. This sequence joins TRBV2 and TRBJ1-1; weak D call: TRBD1 (5 bases). Germline V gene lookup returns CDR1 SNHLY and CDR2 FYNNEI. V lost 1 base and J lost 5, with 14 bases in between. The CDR3 covers 15 residues. Drawing the rest from reference TRBV2 and TRBJ1-1, the complete variable domain is EPEVTQTPSHQVTQMGQEVILRCVPISNHLYFYWYRQILGQKVEFLVSFYNNEISEKSEIFDDQFSVERPDGSNFTLKIRSTKLEDSAMYFCASSEGRGARTEAFFGQGTRLTVV.

This rearrangement joins TRBV2 to TRBJ1-6; possible D gene TRBD1, 6 bases. Trimming pared 5 bases from V and 5 bases from J, leaving 10 bases between. The length of the CDR3 is 14 residues. Germline values: CDR1 SNHLY, CDR2 FYNNEI. CDR3 sequence: CASSRQADNSPLHF. The CDR3 nucleotides read TGTGCCAGCAGTAGACAGGCGGATAATTCACCCCTCCACTTT.

This sequence joins TRBV5-4 and TRBJ1-1; a possible D gene is TRBD1 (6 bases). Trimming cost V 1 base and J 2 bases, with 12 bases left between them. Germline V gene lookup returns CDR1 SGHNT and CDR2 YYREEE (reference sequence). The CDR3 contains 15 residues. CDR3 protein: CASSLYGTPNTEAFF. The DNA of the CDR3 is TGTGCCAGCAGCTTGTATGGGACACCTAACACTGAAGCTTTCTTT.

This clone was picked up one time. The junction and the germline gene differ at one end; a read error may be behind it. V usage is TRBV5-8 and J usage is TRBJ2-7, with TRBD2 as a possible D gene (5 bases). The CDR3 spans 13 residues. Germline-derived CDR1 and CDR2 are SGHTS and YDEGEE. CDR3 residues: CASSQAGADEQYF. DNA of the CDR3: TGCGCCAGCAGCCAAGCTGGAGCGGACGAGCAGTACTTC.

The gene calls are TRBV30 and TRBJ2-5; 7 positions agree with TRBD1. Trimming took 2 bases from V and 4 from J; bases not matched to a gene: 4. The CDR3 covers 13 residues. Germline V CDR1 and CDR2: GTSNPN, SVGIG (reference sequence). In DNA, the CDR3 is TGTGCCTGGAGTAGGGGGCAAGGAGAGACCCAGTACTTC. This sequence encodes CAWSRGQGETQYF.

This chain links TRBV5-6 with TRBJ2-5, with a weak D call TRBD2 (5 bases). CDR3 length equals 13 residues. Germline V lookup: CDR1 SGHDT, CDR2 YYEEEE. The V end was cut by 1 base, the J end by 5 bases, with 9 bases between. The CDR3 DNA sequence: TGTGCCAGCAGCTTGACGGAGGCGGAGACCCAGTACTTC. Protein: CASSLTEAETQYF.

For this clone: One end of the junction does not line up with germline, which may come from a read error. The gene calls are TRBV9 and TRBJ1-3; D possibly corresponds to TRBD1 (5 bases). The germline V gene has CDR1 SGDLS and CDR2 YYNGEE. The CDR3 sequence is 15 residues long. As DNA, the CDR3 is TGTGCCAGTAGCGTAGGTCCAGGGCCTGGAAACACCATATATTTT. It is translated as CASSVGPGPGNTIYF.

This clone has only a few counts. CDR3 DNA: TGCAGTGCTCGGCGGGGATCTGAAGCTTTCTTT. This translates into CSARRGSEAFF. This sequence joins TRBV20-1 and TRBJ1-1; D gene uncertain. In germline, CDR1 is DFQATT, CDR2 SNEGSKA (reference sequence). The CDR3 runs to 11 residues. Trimming cost V 5 bases and J 6 bases, with 10 bases left between them.

This clone was seen a few times. The rearrangement links TRBV6-5 to TRBJ1-1; D is ambiguous. The ends were cut back, 2 bases at V and 4 bases at J, with 14 bases in the middle. Germline V lookup: CDR1 MNHEY, CDR2 SVGAGI. The CDR3 has 15 residues. Here the CDR3 reads CASSYKGREVTEAFF. The CDR3 nucleotides are TGTGCCAGCAGTTACAAAGGAAGGGAAGTCACTGAAGCTTTCTTT.

The chain has TRBV6-5 and TRBJ1-4; 8 bases are a match to TRBD1. The junction had 9 bases not matched to a gene; V was cut back by 4 bases and J by 8 bases. CDR1 MNHEY and CDR2 SVGAGI come from the germline V gene. The CDR3 is 15 amino acids. The CDR3 loop reads CASSSAGTGGEKLFF. In DNA, the CDR3 is TGTGCCAGCAGTTCCGCCGGGACAGGAGGGGAAAAACTGTTTTTT.

The chain has TRBV18 and TRBJ2-1; 13 bases map to TRBD2. The CDR3 spans 15 residues. Germline CDR1 reads KGHSH; CDR2 reads LQKENI. The V segment lost 4 bases and the J segment 9 bases; nucleotides outside the gene matches: 6. The DNA for the CDR3 is TGTGCCAGCTCACTGACTAGCGGGGGGCCGATTGAGCAGTTCTTC. Encoded protein: CASSLTSGGPIEQFF.

The V gene is TRBV6-6, the J gene TRBJ2-3; tentative D call: TRBD2 (6 bases). CDR1 is MNHNY and CDR2 is SVGAGI in the germline V gene (reference sequence). This CDR3 is 12 amino acids long. Trimming left V 6 bases short and J 2 bases short, with 6 bases between. This CDR3 is CASRDYTDTQYF. DNA for the CDR3: TGTGCCAGCAGGGACTACACAGATACGCAGTATTTT.

V gene TRBV10-3 combines with J gene TRBJ1-1, with D perhaps matching TRBD1 (5 bases). V dropped 0 bases and J dropped 2 bases, with 10 bases sitting between them. This CDR3 has 15 amino acids. Germline CDR1 is ENHRY and CDR2 is SYGVKD. CDR3 loop: CAISESTGVNTEAFF. CDR3 sequence (DNA): TGTGCCATCAGTGAGTCAACAGGAGTTAACACTGAAGCTTTCTTT.